The T cell receptor beta chain described here comes from a study of blood T cell repertoires in COVID-19 (dated by TCRdb to the early 2020s). Background for the entire study: Collaborator samples came from the United States, Italy and Spain and covered acute and convalescent phases of COVID-19. Where available, HLA class I and class II types were obtained from metadata supplied by the sample provider rather than from assay-based typing. A freely available public database, intended as a resource for researchers studying the immune response to SARS-CoV-2, is where the repertoires were released. Subjects who had been exposed to COVID-19, were actively infected with it, or had recovered from it provided the deeply sampled blood TCRbeta repertoires that made up the dataset. The prospective study material was composed of cDNA or gDNA derived from T cells, B-cell-depleted T cells, or PBMCs. Nearly every sample came with metadata listing a de-identified subject ID, COVID-19 status, age in years and sex. The samples were drawn from the first 160 participants of the ongoing ImmuneRACE study and from 950 to 1,500 subjects provided by 6 global collaborators.

Spanning cysteine to phenylalanine, the CDR3 consists of 15 amino acids. Solely the CDR3 DNA is kept, with 45 bases framed from the first base. CDR1 is given as KGHSH and CDR2 as LQKENI, both from the germline V gene. Trimming at the junction amounts to 0 bases on V and 3 bases on J, and the germline ends lie 9 bases apart. On this clone itself: The clone's antigen remains unknown. No base quality information exists; no much larger clone differs at one position.

The collaborating institutions used their own protocols to collect whole blood in K2EDTA tubes. For TCRbeta analysis, collaborators shipped samples in one of three forms: frozen whole blood, isolated PBMCs, or DNA extracted from either of those sample types. The immunoSEQ Assay, a bias-controlled multiplex PCR, was used to amplify TCRbeta CDR3 regions from genomic DNA. Under the source paper's analysis protocol: The number of nucleated cells in each sample was estimated by amplification of reference gene primers within the assay. Sequence reads were collapsed and filtered to measure the absolute abundance of every unique TCRbeta CDR3 rearrangement. For each sample, productive Simpson clonality was calculated as the square root of Simpson's diversity index over productive rearrangements. TCRdb retrieved this table from immuneACCESS and kept in-frame rearrangements only. Not all clones are present; in checked studies, unresolved V genes account for under half, and no reason is known for the remainder. The V and J calls and clone size come from that table; D and trimming were worked out from the DNA. Here the sample has 150,000 to 200,000 clones; 80% to 85% occur a single time. In total, the top ten clones hold roughly 11% of the sample.

Results the study describes overall, beyond this receptor: Clinical and demographic metadata were provided uncurated, with the amount varying by source and participant.

Recombination connected TRBV18 to TRBJ2-1, with a weak D call of TRBD1 (6 bases match). Sequences were obtained from peripheral blood. The source of this sequence is a man aged 65 to 85 with active or convalescent COVID-19. Read as DNA, the sequence is TGTGCCAGCTCACCACCCACAGGGAGCTACAATGAGCAGTTCTTC. Its translation reads: CASSPPTGSYNEQFF.